These 2 T cell receptor beta chains originate from one sample sequenced in a study of cytotoxic CD8 clonotypes in ibrutinib-treated CLL. The table came from immunoSEQ multiplex PCR; TCRdb's copy has only in-frame clones and leaves some out. The sample lists approximately 130,000 clones, about 85% occurring once. This specimen consisted of PBMCs, obtained after 24 months of ibrutinib treatment. The receptors come from a human donor with chronic lymphocytic leukemia.

The chain employs TRBV7-2 and TRBJ2-3; a possible D gene is TRBD2 (6 bases). Trimming took 1 base from V and 8 from J, leaving 7 bases between them. The germline CDR1 and CDR2 sequences are SGHTA and FQGNSA. This CDR3 has 12 amino acids. The CDR3 nucleotides are TGTGCCAGCAGCTTAGTGGGGGGTACGCAGTATTTT. This sequence encodes CASSLVGGTQYF.

This chain links TRBV5-4 with TRBJ2-2; 8 bases line up with TRBD1. From germline, CDR1 is SGHNT and CDR2 YYREEE (reference sequence). This CDR3 contains 17 residues. V trimming: 0 bases; J trimming: 0 bases; junction bases outside the gene matches: 4. The CDR3 reads CASSLGGTGSNTGELFF. CDR3 bases: TGTGCCAGCAGCTTGGGGGGGACAGGCTCGAACACCGGGGAGCTGTTTTTT.